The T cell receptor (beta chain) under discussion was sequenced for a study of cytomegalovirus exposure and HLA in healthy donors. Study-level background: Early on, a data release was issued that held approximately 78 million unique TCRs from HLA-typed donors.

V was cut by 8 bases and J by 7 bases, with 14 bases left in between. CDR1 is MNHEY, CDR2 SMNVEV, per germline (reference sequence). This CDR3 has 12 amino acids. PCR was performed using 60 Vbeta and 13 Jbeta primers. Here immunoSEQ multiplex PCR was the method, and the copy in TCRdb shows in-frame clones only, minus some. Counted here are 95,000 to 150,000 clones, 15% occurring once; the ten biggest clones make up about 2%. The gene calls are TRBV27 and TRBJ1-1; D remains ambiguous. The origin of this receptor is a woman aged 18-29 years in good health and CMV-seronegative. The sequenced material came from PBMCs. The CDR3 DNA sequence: TGTGCCAGCCTTGGATCACAGATTGAAGCTTTCTTT. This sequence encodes CASLGSQIEAFF.